A selection of T cell receptor beta chains follows, all from one sample in a study of OX40 agonist ivuxolimab in advanced cancers. Assay: immunoSEQ multiplex PCR; the TCRdb copy retains only in-frame clones and omits some. This sample carries fewer than 120,000 clones, more than 70% of them seen once, and the ten largest clones take 0.27%. Sequenced material: CD4+ or CD8+ T cells sorted from blood, taken in a trial of the OX40 agonist ivuxolimab. All receptors derive from an adult with an advanced solid tumor such as melanoma, head and neck, liver or kidney cancer. Both conserved end residues are part of each CDR3. The order of the fields is V gene, J gene, clone size, D gene, CDR3 protein, CDR3 DNA. A D gene is named only where the DNA matches it firmly. The size entry is marked missing in some rows and otherwise reads once, few, many or a size class.

TRBV6-6	TRBJ1-4	.	.	CASSYGLATNEKLFF	TGTGCCAGCAGTTACGGTCTCGCAACTAATGAAAAACTGTTTTTT
TRBV6-1	TRBJ1-2	.	.	CASSQGNYGYTF	TGTGCCAGCAGCCAGGGAAACTATGGCTACACCTTC
TRBV4-1	TRBJ1-3	.	.	CASSQDSNSGNTIYF	TGCGCCAGCAGCCAAGACAGCAACTCTGGAAACACCATATATTTT
TRBV6-6	TRBJ1-6	.	.	CASSYSMGRNSPLHF	TGTGCCAGCAGTTACTCGATGGGCAGGAATTCACCCCTCCACTTT
TRBV7-2	TRBJ2-7	.	.	CASSSMGQSYEQYF	TGTGCCAGCAGCTCGATGGGACAAAGCTACGAGCAGTACTTC
TRBV6-5	TRBJ2-2	.	.	CASSYSRSGTGELFF	TGTGCCAGCAGTTACTCGAGGTCGGGGACCGGGGAGCTGTTTTTT
TRBV10-3	TRBJ2-2	.	.	CAITGKGSAGELFF	TGTGCCATCACGGGGAAGGGATCTGCCGGGGAGCTGTTTTTT
TRBV7-8	TRBJ2-2	.	TRBD2	CASSPRDGRAGELFF	TGTGCCAGCAGCCCTCGGGACGGGAGGGCCGGGGAGCTGTTTTTT
TRBV15	TRBJ1-6	once	.	CATSRETIGNSPLHF	TGTGCCACCAGCAGAGAGACGATCGGGAATTCACCCCTCCACTTT
TRBV10-3	TRBJ2-7	.	.	CAISDMGSSSLGQYF	TGTGCCATCAGTGATATGGGGTCCTCATCTCTAGGGCAGTACTTC
TRBV7-8	TRBJ2-3	.	.	CASSLAPQGTQYF	TGTGCCAGCAGCTTAGCGCCTCAGGGTACGCAGTATTTT
TRBV9	TRBJ2-1	.	.	CASSVAAGYNEQFF	TGTGCCAGCAGCGTAGCCGCTGGATACAATGAGCAGTTCTTC
TRBV28	TRBJ1-1	once	.	CASSLGRAFF	TGTGCCAGCAGTCTTGGACGGGCTTTCTTT
TRBV13	TRBJ1-1	.	.	CASSLDGWNTEAFF	TGTGCCAGCAGCTTAGACGGGTGGAACACTGAAGCTTTCTTT